The following is a T cell receptor (beta chain) sequence with its context. The rectum was sampled with one to two pinch biopsies at colonoscopy. The data derive from a study of pediatric ulcerative colitis. Study summary: Disease was pancolitis in roughly 7 and left-sided in two, histology-confirmed.

Trimming at V came to 7 bases and at J to 6 bases, leaving 9 bases not matched to a gene. Per germline, CDR1 SNHLY and CDR2 FYNNEI. CDR3 length: 14 amino acids. Clones were sequenced by immunoSEQ multiplex PCR, and TCRdb holds only the in-frame ones, with some missing. This sample yields 30,000 to 35,000 clones, of which roughly three quarters are seen a single time; approximately 1% belongs to the top ten. Sample: gut tissue. The TCR was taken from a boy aged 5-17 years with mild ulcerative colitis. This chain links TRBV2 with TRBJ2-7, with 10 positions matching TRBD1. DNA for the CDR3: TGTGCCAGCAAACCTACAGGGACAGGGGTCGAGCAGTACTTC. Residues: CASKPTGTGVEQYF.